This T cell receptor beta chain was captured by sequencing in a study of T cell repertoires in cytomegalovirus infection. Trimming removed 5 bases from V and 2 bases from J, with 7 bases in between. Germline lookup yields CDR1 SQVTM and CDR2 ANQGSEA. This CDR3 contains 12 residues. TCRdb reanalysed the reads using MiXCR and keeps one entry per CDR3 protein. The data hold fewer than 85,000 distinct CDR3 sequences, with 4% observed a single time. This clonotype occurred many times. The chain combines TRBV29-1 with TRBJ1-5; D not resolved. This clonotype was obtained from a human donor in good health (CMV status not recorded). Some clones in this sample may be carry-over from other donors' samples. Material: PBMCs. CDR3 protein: CSVMDGNQPQHF. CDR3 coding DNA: TGCAGCGTTATGGACGGCAATCAGCCCCAGCATTTT.